This T cell receptor beta chain was documented in a study of response to subunit inactivated influenza vaccine. Findings and caveats of the study: With each seasonal influenza vaccination, the authors suggested, few new T cells are recruited.

MiXCR, applied by TCRdb to the RT-PCR reads, yields one record per CDR3 protein. The sample has approximately 530,000 distinct CDR3 sequences, roughly 7.9% seen once. This clonotype was seen more than once but under ten times. No antigen is known for it. The clonotype comes from a man aged 50-75 years who received an inactivated influenza vaccine. The sample consisted of PBMCs from blood, taken 23 months after vaccination.

The CDR3 here is CASSGTSGRALSDTQYF. CDR3 in DNA: TGTGCCAGCAGTGGGACTAGCGGGAGGGCCCTTTCAGATACGCAGTATTTT. The chain employs TRBV2 and TRBJ2-3; TRBD2 agrees at 15 bases. Trimming removed 4 bases from V and 4 bases from J; junction bases left unmatched: 6. The germline V gene has CDR1 SNHLY and CDR2 FYNNEI. There are 17 residues in the CDR3.